Each of the 23 T cell receptor beta chains below was sequenced from the same sample in a study of blood T cell repertoires in COVID-19. Here immunoSEQ multiplex PCR was the method, and the copy in TCRdb shows in-frame clones only, minus some. The sample shows some 100,000 clones, 70% to 85% of them seen only once. Input material: peripheral blood. The receptors stem from a woman aged 55 to 70 with acute or convalescent COVID-19.

This clone appeared a single time. The chain employs TRBV30 and TRBJ1-1; D might be TRBD1 (5 bases). V was pared by 3 bases and J by 1 base, with 9 bases between. Germline V gives CDR1 GTSNPN, CDR2 SVGIG (reference sequence). The CDR3 covers 13 residues. The CDR3 is CAWSFTGNTEAFF. The CDR3 nucleotides are TGTGCCTGGAGCTTTACAGGGAACACTGAAGCTTTCTTT.

V gene TRBV11-3 combines with J gene TRBJ1-4; 9 nucleotides match TRBD1. CDR3 length: 15 residues. The J segment lost 7 bases and the V segment lost 5 bases, leaving 8 bases of the junction unmatched. Germline lookup yields CDR1 SGHNT and CDR2 YENEEA. This chain's CDR3 is CASSPWTGDSEKLFF. CDR3 DNA: TGTGCCAGCAGCCCCTGGACAGGGGACAGTGAAAAACTGTTTTTT.

The CDR3 sequence is CASSSLTDNTGELFF. CDR3 nucleotides: TGTGCCAGCAGCTCTCTGACAGACAACACCGGGGAGCTGTTTTTT. The chain links TRBV5-6 to TRBJ2-2; weak D call: TRBD1 (5 bases). The length of the CDR3 is 15 residues. V gave up 3 bases and J gave up 2 bases, with 11 bases separating them. The V gene's germline CDR1 is SGHDT and CDR2 YYEEEE.

The V and J genes are TRBV27 and TRBJ2-2, with D possibly matching TRBD2 (7 bases). V lost 1 base, J lost 7 bases, and 13 bases lay in between. CDR3 length: 15 amino acids. The germline V gene has CDR1 MNHEY and CDR2 SMNVEV (reference sequence). The CDR3 region has the DNA TGTGCCAGCAGTTTATTCGGGGGGCAGGGCGGGGAGCTGTTTTTT. It encodes CASSLFGGQGGELFF.

This chain connects TRBV7-9 to TRBJ1-6; 8 bases match TRBD1. CDR1 and CDR2 (germline): SEHNR, FQNEAQ (reference sequence). The CDR3 sequence is 15 residues long. With 4 bases clipped from V and 10 bases from J, the junction kept 9 bases outside the gene matches. The CDR3 bases are TGTGCCAGCAGCTCCGCCGGACAGGGCTTATCACCCCTCCACTTT. Residues: CASSSAGQGLSPLHF.

V usage is TRBV10-3 and J usage is TRBJ1-5; D may be TRBD1 (5 bases). The V gene lost 0 bases and the J gene lost 3 bases, with 9 bases spanning the gap. The CDR3 consists of 15 residues. CDR1 ENHRY and CDR2 SYGVKD come from the germline V gene. Here the CDR3 reads CAISESPGFNQPQHF. The CDR3 coding sequence is TGTGCCATCAGTGAGTCCCCAGGGTTCAATCAGCCCCAGCATTTT.

The chain joins TRBV28 to TRBJ1-3; no definite D call. Trimming removed 3 bases at V and 9 bases at J, with 15 bases between. CDR3 length: 14 amino acids. In germline, CDR1 is MDHEN, CDR2 SYDVKM. This CDR3 reads CASSFVQPVATIYF. The CDR3, as DNA: TGTGCCAGCAGTTTTGTACAGCCCGTGGCCACCATATATTTT.

This chain joins TRBV27 and TRBJ2-6, with 10 bases that match TRBD1. Trimming removed 8 bases from V and 0 bases from J; junction bases left unmatched: 7. Germline values: CDR1 MNHEY, CDR2 SMNVEV (reference sequence). The CDR3 extends over 17 amino acids. The chain's CDR3 is CASFPGQGISGANVLTF. The CDR3 region has the DNA TGTGCCAGCTTTCCGGGACAGGGGATCTCTGGGGCCAACGTCCTGACTTTC.

This clone was counted a few times. J is TRBJ2-4 and V is TRBV20-1; a weak D match, TRBD1 (6 bases). Trimming pared 3 bases from V and 1 base from J, leaving 10 bases between. In germline, CDR1 is DFQATT, CDR2 SNEGSKA (reference sequence). CDR3 length: 14 residues. Here the CDR3 reads CSASSQGAKNIQYF. The CDR3 region has the DNA TGCAGTGCTAGTTCACAGGGTGCCAAAAACATTCAGTACTTC.

This sequence joins TRBV6-2 or TRBV6-3 and TRBJ2-1; TRBD1 agrees at 10 bases. With 6 bases clipped from V and 7 bases from J, the junction kept 6 bases outside the gene matches. The CDR3 is 14 residues long. Looked up from germline, CDR1 is MNHEY and CDR2 is SVGEGT. The CDR3 loop is CASSRTGGRNEQFF. The CDR3 coding sequence is TGTGCCAGCAGCCGGACAGGGGGAAGGAATGAGCAGTTCTTC.

CDR3: CASSPTRTDSPLHF. The CDR3 region has the DNA TGTGCCAGCAGTCCTACCCGGACAGATTCACCCCTCCACTTT. The rearrangement joins TRBV7-2 to TRBJ1-6, with a tentative D call TRBD1 (6 bases). Germline V CDR1 and CDR2: SGHTA, FQGNSA. This CDR3 spans 14 amino acids. V was pared by 6 bases and J by 8 bases, with 14 bases between.

A few counts support this clone. The genes are TRBV7-8 and TRBJ1-1, with D possibly matching TRBD1 (6 bases). The CDR3 runs to 15 residues. V was pared by 4 bases and J by 4 bases, with 16 bases between. CDR1 is SGHVS, CDR2 FQNEAQ, per germline. CDR3 sequence: CASSSRGTIVTEAFF. CDR3 nucleotide sequence: TGTGCCAGCAGCTCCAGGGGTACAATCGTCACTGAAGCTTTCTTT.

V is TRBV29-1 and J is TRBJ1-6; possible D gene TRBD1, 6 bases. CDR1 is SQVTM and CDR2 is ANQGSEA in the germline V gene. This CDR3 is 15 amino acids long. Trimming took off 4 bases at V and 1 base at J, with 11 bases between the two ends. The CDR3 bases are TGCAGCGTTGCAGGGGAAAGGTCCTATAATTCACCCCTCCACTTT. Its protein is CSVAGERSYNSPLHF.

The chain employs TRBV6-1 and TRBJ2-1; 9 bases are a match to TRBD2. Germline CDR1 reads MNHNS; CDR2 reads SASEGT. The CDR3 covers 16 residues. J gave up 3 bases and V 0 bases, and 3 bases lay outside the gene matches. The CDR3 DNA reads as TGTGCCAGCAGTGAAGCTGGCGGGGGGGACTACAATGAGCAGTTCTTC. Protein sequence: CASSEAGGGDYNEQFF.

V and J are TRBV29-1 and TRBJ2-7, with D possibly TRBD1 on 6 matching bases. V gave up 6 bases and J gave up 3 bases, with 21 bases separating them. Germline CDR1 and CDR2: SQVTM and ANQGSEA. The CDR3 length is 15 residues. CDR3: CSVRGSRGFVYEQYF. The CDR3 bases are TGCAGCGTCCGAGGGTCCAGGGGATTTGTCTACGAGCAGTACTTC.

V gene TRBV19 combines with J gene TRBJ1-1; the D gene is possibly TRBD1 (5 bases). The germline gives CDR1 LNHDA, CDR2 SQIVND (reference sequence). Trimming took off 5 bases at V and 1 base at J, with 11 bases between the two ends. The CDR3 runs 14 residues. For the CDR3, the DNA is TGTGCCAGTAGTTTAACCACAGGGAACACTGAAGCTTTCTTT. Translated, it gives CASSLTTGNTEAFF.

The genes are TRBV27 and TRBJ1-4; the match to TRBD1 covers 7 bases. The CDR3 has 15 amino acids. The germline CDR1 and CDR2 sequences are MNHEY and SMNVEV (reference sequence). Unmatched junction bases numbered 5, after V lost 2 bases and J lost 5 bases. CDR3 bases: TGTGCCAGCAGTTTAGGGTCAGGGGGAAATGAAAAACTGTTTTTT. It encodes CASSLGSGGNEKLFF.

V usage is TRBV18 and J usage is TRBJ1-2; no firm D call. V was trimmed by 3 bases and J by 0 bases, leaving 17 bases between them. The CDR3 has 17 amino acids. Germline assignment: CDR1 KGHSH and CDR2 LQKENI. This CDR3 reads CASSPLVSGITNYGYTF. CDR3 sequence (DNA): TGTGCCAGCTCACCGCTAGTCTCGGGAATCACTAACTATGGCTACACCTTC.

The rearrangement links TRBV7-2 to TRBJ1-1, with 8 bases aligning to TRBD1. CDR1 and CDR2 from the germline V gene are SGHTA and FQGNSA. The CDR3 runs to 12 residues. V gave up 6 bases and J gave up 6 bases; unmatched junction bases: 3. The CDR3 spells CASRATGAEAFF. The CDR3 nucleotides read TGTGCCAGCAGGGCGACAGGGGCTGAAGCTTTCTTT.

The rearrangement uses TRBV4-1 and TRBJ1-2, with D possibly matching TRBD1 (6 bases). Germline CDR1 and CDR2: MGHRA and YSYEKL. The CDR3 is 12 residues long. The V and J ends lost 2 bases and 9 bases respectively, with 10 bases between them. The CDR3 DNA reads as TGCGCCAGCAGCCAACAGGGGACTAGCTACACCTTC. Encoded protein: CASSQQGTSYTF.

To note about this clone: This CDR3 fails to terminate in the conserved phenylalanine or tryptophan, so it likely reflects a read error. The DNA is omitted, as the CDR3 cannot be located on it reliably, and the CDR3 follows TCRdb's listing. V is TRBV7-9 and J is TRBJ1-1; the table calls TRBD1, which could not be checked here. The CDR3 adds up to 8 amino acids, both ends counted. Germline V gene sequence: CDR1 SEHNR, CDR2 FQNEAQ (reference sequence). CDR3 loop: CASTPDRV.

V is TRBV9 and J is TRBJ2-7; possible D gene TRBD1, 5 bases. The CDR3 sequence is 14 residues long. Trimming removed 4 bases at V and 7 bases at J, with 18 bases between. Germline V gene sequence: CDR1 SGDLS, CDR2 YYNGEE. CDR3 nucleotides: TGTGCCAGCAGCCTGACAGCCCTTTGGGGTGAGCAGTACTTC. This gives the protein CASSLTALWGEQYF.

The rearrangement uses TRBV14 and TRBJ2-7; TRBD1 matches at 11 bases. CDR3 length: 15 amino acids. CDR1 and CDR2 (germline): SGHDN, FVKESK. V lost 1 base, J lost 7 bases, and 6 bases stayed unmatched. For the CDR3, the DNA is TGTGCCAGCAGCCAAGTTCCCGGGACAGGGGGGGAGCAGTACTTC. This gives the protein CASSQVPGTGGEQYF.